The present TCR beta chain was sequenced within a study of blood T cells in healthy people across ages. A second about 6 to 11 cycle PCR used barcoded and J-beta primers. TCRdb fed the 5' RACE reads into MiXCR, producing one record per CDR3 protein. The sample has approximately 800,000 distinct CDR3 sequences; roughly 50% are singletons. This CDR3 contains 15 residues. The germline V gene encodes CDR1 MGHDK and CDR2 SYGVNS. Trimming shortened V by 6 bases and J by 0 bases, and 11 bases separated the two germline ends. The chain employs TRBV25-1 and TRBJ2-2, with D perhaps TRBD1 (6 bases). What was sequenced was blood. The receptor's source is a man at least 80 years old in good health. CDR3 residues: CASSSTGPNTGELFF. The CDR3 DNA sequence: TGTGCCAGCAGCTCGACAGGCCCGAACACCGGGGAGCTGTTTTTT.